The entry that follows covers one T cell receptor beta chain sequence. This clonotype was picked up many times. Its specific antigen is unknown. Per-base quality was not reported, and no clone a single base away is much larger than it. The sample originates from a study of T cells after yellow fever vaccination (dated by TCRdb to the late 2010s). For the wider study: The SMART-Seq v4 Ultra Low Input RNA kit was used to prepare libraries from fractions with low cell numbers. Two healthy male donors, one aged 18 to 30 and one aged 30 to 40 years, were included in the cohort. To follow T-cell clones before and after both primary and booster YFV17D yellow fever vaccination, bulk TCR alpha and beta repertoires underwent longitudinal sequencing. Blood samples were taken at several timepoints before and after primary and secondary immunization, and bulk PBMC replicates and cell subsets were isolated. General conclusions and limits of the study: A small share of clonotypes was detected in both CD4 and CD8 compartments, with the overlap likely arising from convergent recombination. FACS-sorted repertoires could contain abundant contaminating clonotypes from the bulk population, so computational filtering was required. Because the study included only two donors, the extent to which the findings can be generalized is limited. Compared with the primary T-cell response, the secondary T-cell response was faster but weaker, reaching its peak on day 5 rather than on day 15. Most clones expanded after primary vaccination were re-detected after the booster (around 96% of CD4 and about nine tenths of CD8), suggesting broad memory maintenance.

TCRdb shows the sequencer as Illumina NovaSeq 6000. TCR cDNA was synthesized by 5'RACE template switching, which introduced a universal primer site and unique molecular identifiers. Priming of cDNA synthesis was performed from both the TCR alpha and TCR beta constant segments. Library amplification involved two PCR steps, and the second step added sample barcodes and sequencing adapters. Libraries were sequenced on Illumina HiSeq 2500 (2x100 bp) or NovaSeq (2x150 bp). Per the source publication's procedure: MIGEC was used to demultiplex reads and collapse the reads into UMI consensus sequences, and MiXCR was used for V(D)J alignment. Vaccine-responding clonotypes were defined with edgeR using replicate PBMC samples, requiring FDR below 0.01 and a log2 fold change above 5 up to day 15. Bulk clonotypes were assigned CD4 or CD8 identity according to which sequenced CD4 or CD8 repertoire held them at higher abundance. TCRdb itself trimmed the public reads at Q25 with fastp, ran MiXCR and retained productive beta chains. CDR3 protein sequences are deduplicated, and each keeps its most common genes and DNA. Clone size and V and J calls follow TCRdb, not the original study. In all, the sample holds a few hundred thousand distinct CDR3 sequences, and about 3% of those were seen once. Jointly, the top ten make up 3.2% of the sample.

Sample treatment or condition, as interpreted from the label and publication: live attenuated yellow fever vaccine strain. A standard Ficoll-Paque protocol was used to isolate PBMCs from peripheral blood. Dynabeads CD4 and CD8 positive selection kits were used to isolate the CD4 and CD8 T-cell fractions. TriZol was used to extract RNA from bulk PBMCs, from CD4 and CD8 fractions, and from dextramer-positive and dextramer-negative fractions. Looking up the germline V gene yields CDR1 LGHNA and CDR2 YSLEER. Ends trimmed: V by 1 base, J by 6 bases; bases unmatched to a gene: 8. The CDR3, from cysteine to phenylalanine, totals 16 residues. CDR3 DNA only is kept here, 48 bases in frame from base 1.

The sequence derives from a young man who received the YFV17D yellow fever vaccine. This sequence uses TRBV4-3 and TRBJ2-3, with 9 bases matching TRBD2. This material consisted of CD4+ T cells sorted from PBMCs, taken 10 days after the yellow fever booster vaccination. CDR3 sequence: CASSQGPSGAGDTQYF. DNA sequence: TGCGCCAGCAGCCAAGGTCCTAGCGGGGCGGGGGATACGCAGTATTTT.